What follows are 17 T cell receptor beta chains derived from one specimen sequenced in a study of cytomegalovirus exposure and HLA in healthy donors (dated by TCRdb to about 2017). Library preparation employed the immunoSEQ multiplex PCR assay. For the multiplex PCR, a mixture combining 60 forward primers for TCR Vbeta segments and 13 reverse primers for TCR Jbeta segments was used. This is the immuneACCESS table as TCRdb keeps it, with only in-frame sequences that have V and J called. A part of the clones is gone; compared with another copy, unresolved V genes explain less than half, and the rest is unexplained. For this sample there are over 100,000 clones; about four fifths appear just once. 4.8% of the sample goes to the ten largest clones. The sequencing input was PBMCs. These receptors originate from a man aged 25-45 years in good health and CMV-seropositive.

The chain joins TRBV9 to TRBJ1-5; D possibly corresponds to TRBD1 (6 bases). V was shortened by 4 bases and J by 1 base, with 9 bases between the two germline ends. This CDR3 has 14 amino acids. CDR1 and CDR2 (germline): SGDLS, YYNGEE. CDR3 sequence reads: CASSPGQSNQPQHF. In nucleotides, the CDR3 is TGTGCCAGCAGCCCCGGACAGAGCAATCAGCCCCAGCATTTT. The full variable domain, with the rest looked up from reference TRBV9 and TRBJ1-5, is DSGVTQTPKHLITATGQRVTLRCSPRSGDLSVYWYQQSLDQGLQFLIQYYNGEERAKGNILERFSAQQFPDLHSELNLSSLELGDSALYFCASSPGQSNQPQHFGDGTRLSIL.

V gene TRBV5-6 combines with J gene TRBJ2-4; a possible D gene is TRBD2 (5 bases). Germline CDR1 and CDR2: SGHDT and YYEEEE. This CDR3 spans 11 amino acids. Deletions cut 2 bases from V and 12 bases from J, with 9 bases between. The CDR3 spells CASSFAGDQYF. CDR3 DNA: TGTGCCAGCAGCTTTGCGGGTGATCAGTACTTC.

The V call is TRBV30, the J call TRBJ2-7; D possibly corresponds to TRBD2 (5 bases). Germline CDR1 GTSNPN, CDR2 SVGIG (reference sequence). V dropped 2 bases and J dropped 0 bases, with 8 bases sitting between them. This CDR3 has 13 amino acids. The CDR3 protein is CAWSSGSSYEQYF. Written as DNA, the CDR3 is TGTGCCTGGAGTAGCGGAAGCTCCTACGAGCAGTACTTC.

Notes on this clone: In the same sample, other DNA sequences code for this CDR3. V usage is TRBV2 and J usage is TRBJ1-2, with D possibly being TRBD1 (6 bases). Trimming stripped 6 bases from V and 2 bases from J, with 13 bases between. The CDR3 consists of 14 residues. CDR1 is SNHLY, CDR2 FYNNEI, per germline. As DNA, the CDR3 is TGTGCCAGCAGGGGGGGCGGGGGCAACTATGGCTACACCTTC. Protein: CASRGGGGNYGYTF.

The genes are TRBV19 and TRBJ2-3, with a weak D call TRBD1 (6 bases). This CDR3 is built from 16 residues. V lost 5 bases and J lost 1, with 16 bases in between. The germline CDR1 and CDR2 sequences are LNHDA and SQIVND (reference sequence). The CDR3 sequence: CASSFPGQVGTDTQYF. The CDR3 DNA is TGTGCCAGTAGTTTTCCGGGACAAGTCGGCACAGATACGCAGTATTTT.

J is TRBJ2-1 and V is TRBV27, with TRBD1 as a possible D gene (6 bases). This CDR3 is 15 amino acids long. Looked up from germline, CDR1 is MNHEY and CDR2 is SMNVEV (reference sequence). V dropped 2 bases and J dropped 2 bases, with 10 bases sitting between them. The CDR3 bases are TGTGCCAGCAGTTTACCAGGGGCTGCCTACAATGAGCAGTTCTTC. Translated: CASSLPGAAYNEQFF.

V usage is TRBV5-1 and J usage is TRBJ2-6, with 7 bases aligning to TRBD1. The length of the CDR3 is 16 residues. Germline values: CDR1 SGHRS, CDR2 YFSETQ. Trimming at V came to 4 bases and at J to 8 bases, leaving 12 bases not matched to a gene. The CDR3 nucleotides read TGCGCCAGCAGCAGCACGCCGGGACAGCCGACCAACGTCCTGACTTTC. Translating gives CASSSTPGQPTNVLTF.

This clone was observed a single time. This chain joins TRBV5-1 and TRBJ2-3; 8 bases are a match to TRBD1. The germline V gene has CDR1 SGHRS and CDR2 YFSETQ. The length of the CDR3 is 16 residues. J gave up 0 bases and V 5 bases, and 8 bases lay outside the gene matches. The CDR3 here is CASRPHRGSSTDTQYF. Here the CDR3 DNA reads TGCGCCAGCAGGCCGCACAGGGGGTCTAGCACAGATACGCAGTATTTT.

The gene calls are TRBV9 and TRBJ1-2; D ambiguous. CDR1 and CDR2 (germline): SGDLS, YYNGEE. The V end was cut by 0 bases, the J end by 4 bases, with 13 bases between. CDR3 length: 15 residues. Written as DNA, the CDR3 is TGTGCCAGCAGCGTAGCTAGCCAGGCCGGCTATGGCTACACCTTC. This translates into CASSVASQAGYGYTF.

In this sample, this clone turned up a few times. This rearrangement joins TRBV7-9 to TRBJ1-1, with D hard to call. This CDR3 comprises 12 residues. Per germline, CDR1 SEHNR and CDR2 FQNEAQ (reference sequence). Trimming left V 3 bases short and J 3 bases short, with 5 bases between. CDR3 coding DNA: TGTGCCAGCAGCTTTCAGGACACTGAAGCTTTCTTT. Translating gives CASSFQDTEAFF.

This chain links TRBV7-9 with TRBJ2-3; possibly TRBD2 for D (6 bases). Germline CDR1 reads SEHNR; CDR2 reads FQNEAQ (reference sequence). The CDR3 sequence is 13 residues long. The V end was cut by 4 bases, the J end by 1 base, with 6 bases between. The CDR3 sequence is CASSWGGTDTQYF. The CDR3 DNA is TGTGCCAGCAGCTGGGGGGGCACAGATACGCAGTATTTT. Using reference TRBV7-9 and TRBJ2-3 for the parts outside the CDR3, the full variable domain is DTGVSQNPRHKITKRGQNVTFRCDPISEHNRLYWYRQTLGQGPEFLTYFQNEAQLEKSRLLSDRFSAERPKGSFSTLEIQRTEQGDSAMYLCASSWGGTDTQYFGPGTRLTVL.

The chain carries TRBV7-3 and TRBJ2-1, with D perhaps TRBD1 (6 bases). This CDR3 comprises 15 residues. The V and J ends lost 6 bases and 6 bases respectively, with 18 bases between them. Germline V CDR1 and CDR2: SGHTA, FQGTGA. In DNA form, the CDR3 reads TGTGCCAGCAGTGTTGGGGCAGGGGTCATCAATGAGCAGTTCTTC. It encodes CASSVGAGVINEQFF.

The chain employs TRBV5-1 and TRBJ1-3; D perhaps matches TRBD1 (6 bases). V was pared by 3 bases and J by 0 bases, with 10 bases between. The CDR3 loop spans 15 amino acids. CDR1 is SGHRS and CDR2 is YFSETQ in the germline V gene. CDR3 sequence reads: CASSSAGDSGNTIYF. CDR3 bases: TGCGCCAGCAGCTCCGCAGGGGACTCTGGAAACACCATATATTTT. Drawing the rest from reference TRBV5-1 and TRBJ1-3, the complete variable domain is KAGVTQTPRYLIKTRGQQVTLSCSPISGHRSVSWYQQTPGQGLQFLFEYFSETQRNKGNFPGRFSGRQFSNSRSEMNVSTLELGDSALYLCASSSAGDSGNTIYFGEGSWLTVV.

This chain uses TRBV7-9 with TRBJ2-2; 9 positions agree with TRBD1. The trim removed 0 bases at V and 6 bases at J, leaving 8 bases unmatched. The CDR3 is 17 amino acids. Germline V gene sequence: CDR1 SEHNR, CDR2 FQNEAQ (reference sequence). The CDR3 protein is CASSLAPGTGLAGELFF. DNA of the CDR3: TGTGCCAGCAGCTTAGCCCCCGGGACAGGGCTCGCCGGGGAGCTGTTTTTT.

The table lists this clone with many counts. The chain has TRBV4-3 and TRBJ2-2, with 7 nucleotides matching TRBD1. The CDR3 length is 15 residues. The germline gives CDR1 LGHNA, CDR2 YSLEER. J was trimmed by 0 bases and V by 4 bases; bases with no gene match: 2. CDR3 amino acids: CASSPGQTNTGELFF. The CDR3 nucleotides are TGCGCCAGCAGCCCGGGACAGACGAACACCGGGGAGCTGTTTTTT.

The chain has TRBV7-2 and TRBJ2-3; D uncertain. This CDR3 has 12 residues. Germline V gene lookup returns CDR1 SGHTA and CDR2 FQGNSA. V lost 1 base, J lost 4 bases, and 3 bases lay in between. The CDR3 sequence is CASSLEPDTQYF. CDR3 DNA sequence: TGTGCCAGCAGCTTAGAGCCAGATACGCAGTATTTT.

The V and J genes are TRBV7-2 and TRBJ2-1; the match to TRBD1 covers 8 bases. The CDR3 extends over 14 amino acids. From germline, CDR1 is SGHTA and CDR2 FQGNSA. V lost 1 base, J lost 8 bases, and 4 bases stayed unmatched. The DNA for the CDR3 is TGTGCCAGCAGCTTAGACAGGGGGGTTGATGAGCAGTTCTTC. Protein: CASSLDRGVDEQFF.